These 6 T cell receptor beta chains were sequenced from one sample in a study of shared clonotypes between healthy human individuals (TCRdb year 2020). The method was the immunoSEQ multiplex PCR assay. TCRdb retrieved this table from immuneACCESS and kept in-frame rearrangements only. Not all clones are present; in checked studies, unresolved V genes account for under half, and no reason is known for the remainder. The sample has some 2.1 million clones on record, about 95% of them singletons. The top ten constitute 0.13% of the sample. Sequencing was carried out using naive CD4+ T cells sorted from blood. According to the study, the label for this sample's cell subset or site signals: CD45RA+ positively selected. These receptors were collected from a man between 18 and 35 years old in good health.

The chain carries TRBV29-1 and TRBJ1-1; no firm D call. Germline CDR1 is SQVTM and CDR2 is ANQGSEA. Trimming stripped 5 bases from V and 8 bases from J, with 18 bases between. The CDR3 has 13 residues. This CDR3 reads CSVHKKFEEEAFF. The CDR3 region has the DNA TGCAGCGTTCACAAAAAGTTCGAAGAGGAAGCTTTCTTT.

The chain has TRBV7-2 and TRBJ2-2, with 8 bases matching TRBD2. This CDR3 is 16 amino acids long. V gave up 6 bases and J gave up 2 bases; unmatched junction bases: 8. The germline gives CDR1 SGHTA, CDR2 FQGNSA. The CDR3 reads CASSSLAGLNTGELFF. The CDR3 DNA sequence: TGTGCCAGCAGTTCTCTAGCGGGCCTCAACACCGGGGAGCTGTTTTTT.

The CDR3 loop is CASRTQGEGYTF. The CDR3 DNA reads TGTGCCAGCAGAACCCAGGGGGAGGGCTACACCTTC. The chain employs TRBV6-6 and TRBJ1-2; 7 bases line up with TRBD1. The junction had 6 bases not matched to a gene; V was cut back by 6 bases and J by 8 bases. Germline V gene lookup returns CDR1 MNHNY and CDR2 SVGAGI (reference sequence). The CDR3 totals 12 residues.

This chain uses TRBV4-1 with TRBJ2-7; D might be TRBD2 (7 bases). The CDR3 extends over 16 amino acids. V gave up 1 base and J gave up 3 bases, with 16 bases separating them. The germline V gene encodes CDR1 MGHRA and CDR2 YSYEKL. The DNA for the CDR3 is TGCGCCAGCAGCCAAGGCCTACAGGGAGGGTTCTACGAGCAGTACTTC. Its protein product is CASSQGLQGGFYEQYF.

CDR3 in DNA: TGTGCCTGCCGGGGCAACTTGGGTCAGCCCCAGCATTTT. The encoded protein is CACRGNLGQPQHF. The J gene is TRBJ1-5, the V gene TRBV30; D may be TRBD1 (5 bases). The CDR3 runs to 13 residues. Trimming took 6 bases from V and 6 from J, leaving 15 bases between them. Germline CDR1 is GTSNPN and CDR2 is SVGIG (reference sequence).

The chain carries TRBV7-9 and TRBJ1-3; 9 bases align to TRBD1. Germline loops: CDR1 SEHNR, CDR2 FQNEAQ (reference sequence). Losses at the gene ends were 3 bases for V and 4 bases for J; bases not matched to a gene: 4. This CDR3 has 15 residues. The chain's CDR3 is CASSFRDRDGNTIYF. The CDR3 DNA sequence: TGTGCCAGCAGCTTCCGGGACAGGGACGGAAACACCATATATTTT. The variable domain in full, with the rest retrieved from reference TRBV7-9 and TRBJ1-3, is DTGVSQNPRHKITKRGQNVTFRCDPISEHNRLYWYRQTLGQGPEFLTYFQNEAQLEKSRLLSDRFSAERPKGSFSTLEIQRTEQGDSAMYLCASSFRDRDGNTIYFGEGSWLTVV.